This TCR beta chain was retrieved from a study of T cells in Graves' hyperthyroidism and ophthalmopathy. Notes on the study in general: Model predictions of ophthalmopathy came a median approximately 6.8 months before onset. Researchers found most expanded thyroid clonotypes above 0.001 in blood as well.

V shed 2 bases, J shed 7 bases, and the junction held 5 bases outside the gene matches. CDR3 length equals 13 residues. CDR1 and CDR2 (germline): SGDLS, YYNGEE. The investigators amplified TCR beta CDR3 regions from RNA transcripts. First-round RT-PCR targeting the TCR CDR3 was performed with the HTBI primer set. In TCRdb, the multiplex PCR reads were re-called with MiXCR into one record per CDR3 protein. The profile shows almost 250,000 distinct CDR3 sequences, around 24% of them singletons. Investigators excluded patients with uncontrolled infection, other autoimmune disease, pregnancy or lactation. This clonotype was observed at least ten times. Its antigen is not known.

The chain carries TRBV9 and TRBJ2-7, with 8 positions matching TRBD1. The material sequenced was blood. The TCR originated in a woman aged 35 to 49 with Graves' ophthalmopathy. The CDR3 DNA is TGTGCCAGCAGCGTCCAACACAGGGGGGAGCAGTACTTC. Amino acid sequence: CASSVQHRGEQYF.